The subject of this entry is one T cell receptor beta chain. Its antigen is undetermined. TCRdb reprocessed the RT-PCR reads via MiXCR and lists one record per CDR3 protein. The repertoire has roughly 500,000 distinct CDR3 sequences, approximately 17% of them found once; the top ten carry less than 4%. This CDR3 has 15 amino acids. The V end was cut by 3 bases, the J end by 4 bases, with 15 bases between. Germline CDR1 MDHEN, CDR2 SYDVKM. The sample originates from a study of response to subunit inactivated influenza vaccine. Study-level results: The authors suggested that few new T cells are recruited per seasonal influenza vaccination.

The sample consisted of CD4+ T cells sorted from PBMCs, taken around 25 months after vaccination. The chain carries TRBV28 and TRBJ1-2; tentatively, D is TRBD1 (5 bases). This receptor was identified in a man between 50 and 70 years old who received an inactivated influenza vaccine. The CDR3 nucleotides read TGTGCCAGCAGTTTTAGGGTGACAGTCGGCTATGGCTACACCTTC. It codes for CASSFRVTVGYGYTF.